This passage covers 11 T cell receptor beta chains from one sample sequenced in a study of T cell responses to AZD1222 COVID-19 vaccine. This table comes from immunoSEQ multiplex PCR, and its TCRdb copy is limited to in-frame clones, with some not included. The table has 85,000 to 130,000 clones, 93% seen once. Sequencing used peripheral blood, obtained on day 0 of AZD1222 vaccination. These receptors came from an adult in good health.

This chain joins TRBV2 and TRBJ2-2; D is uncertain. V dropped 2 bases and J dropped 3 bases, with 4 bases sitting between them. This CDR3 region has 13 residues. Germline CDR1 reads SNHLY; CDR2 reads FYNNEI. CDR3 protein: CASSEPYTGELFF. Here the CDR3 DNA reads TGTGCCAGCAGTGAACCCTACACCGGGGAGCTGTTTTTT. Based on the CDR3 plus reference TRBV2 and TRBJ2-2, the full variable domain is EPEVTQTPSHQVTQMGQEVILRCVPISNHLYFYWYRQILGQKVEFLVSFYNNEISEKSEIFDDQFSVERPDGSNFTLKIRSTKLEDSAMYFCASSEPYTGELFFGEGSRLTVL.

The rearrangement uses TRBV27 and TRBJ2-1; 7 nucleotides match TRBD2. The V gene's germline CDR1 is MNHEY and CDR2 SMNVEV (reference sequence). The CDR3 length is 12 residues. The J segment lost 8 bases and the V segment lost 6 bases, leaving 4 bases of the junction unmatched. The CDR3 region has the DNA TGTGCCAGCAGCGCGGGGGACGATGAGCAGTTCTTC. It is translated as CASSAGDDEQFF.

CDR3 sequence reads: CASSPRQGTNEKLFF. The CDR3 DNA reads as TGTGCCAGCAGCCCCAGACAGGGGACAAACGAAAAACTGTTTTTT. The chain recombines TRBV14 with TRBJ1-4; 8 bases fit TRBD1. Germline V gives CDR1 SGHDN, CDR2 FVKESK. Losses at the gene ends were 4 bases for V and 8 bases for J; bases not matched to a gene: 9. This CDR3 spans 15 amino acids.

The rearrangement joins TRBV7-9 to TRBJ1-1; D not certain. The CDR3 is made up of 14 amino acids. Trimming took 0 bases from V and 11 from J, leaving 16 bases between them. Germline V gene lookup returns CDR1 SEHNR and CDR2 FQNEAQ (reference sequence). The CDR3: CASSLAVTSARAFF. The CDR3 DNA reads TGTGCCAGCAGCTTAGCGGTCACGTCAGCTCGGGCTTTCTTT.

The chain uses TRBV23-1 and TRBJ1-1, with no clear D. TRBV23-1 is labeled an ORF, and its function is uncertain. V was pared by 8 bases and J by 4 bases, with 20 bases between. This CDR3 spans 15 amino acids. CDR3 DNA: TGCGCCAGCGCATCCACGGTTGGCTCTGGCACTGAAGCTTTCTTT. As protein: CASASTVGSGTEAFF.

V and J are TRBV6-5 and TRBJ2-3; D gene ambiguous. The CDR3 is 15 amino acids. The V end was cut by 6 bases, the J end by 6 bases, with 19 bases between. Per germline, CDR1 MNHEY and CDR2 SVGAGI. CDR3 coding DNA: TGTGCCAGCAGCCCAACCGCCTCCACATGGGATACGCAGTATTTT. Translating it yields CASSPTASTWDTQYF.

The chain employs TRBV5-4 and TRBJ2-3, with D possibly called TRBD1 or TRBD2 (5 bases each). Germline CDR1 and CDR2: SGHNT and YYREEE (reference sequence). V was pared by 0 bases and J by 6 bases, with 14 bases between. This CDR3 has 15 residues. The CDR3 DNA sequence: TGTGCCAGCAGCTTGGAGGGACCATCGTCGGATACGCAGTATTTT. Amino acid sequence: CASSLEGPSSDTQYF.

The chain couples TRBV6-1 to TRBJ2-7; 10 bases match TRBD1. After removal of 4 bases from V and 3 bases from J, the junction contained 9 bases not matched to a gene. There are 16 residues in the CDR3. Germline V lookup: CDR1 MNHNS, CDR2 SASEGT. This CDR3 is CASSGTGQGRNYEQYF. CDR3 coding DNA: TGTGCCAGCAGTGGGACGGGACAGGGGCGGAACTACGAGCAGTACTTC.

The chain uses TRBV5-1 and TRBJ2-3, with 8 bases aligning to TRBD2. V trimming: 3 bases; J trimming: 6 bases; junction bases outside the gene matches: 12. The germline V gene encodes CDR1 SGHRS and CDR2 YFSETQ. The CDR3 contains 16 residues. CDR3 nucleotides: TGCGCCAGCAGCTGGGGAGGGGCGGGAGGAATGGATACGCAGTATTTT. Translating it yields CASSWGGAGGMDTQYF.

Concerning this clone: This sample also contains other DNA sequences that code for the same CDR3. The rearrangement uses TRBV24-1 and TRBJ2-2; TRBD2 matches 13 bases. The CDR3 has 18 residues. Germline-derived CDR1 and CDR2 are KGHDR and SFDVKD. With 4 bases clipped from V and 3 bases from J, the junction kept 7 bases outside the gene matches. Written as DNA, the CDR3 is TGTGCCACCAGTGACAGGACTAGCGGGAGACTTGACACCGGGGAGCTGTTTTTT. Translation gives CATSDRTSGRLDTGELFF.

The rearrangement links TRBV6-2 or TRBV6-3 to TRBJ2-3, with 8 bases lining up with TRBD1. Germline loops: CDR1 MNHEY, CDR2 SVGEGT. Trimming at V came to 4 bases and at J to 1 base, leaving 4 bases not matched to a gene. There are 15 residues in the CDR3. The CDR3 DNA is TGTGCCAGCAGTTCTCCGGGACAGGGCACAGATACGCAGTATTTT. It codes for CASSSPGQGTDTQYF.